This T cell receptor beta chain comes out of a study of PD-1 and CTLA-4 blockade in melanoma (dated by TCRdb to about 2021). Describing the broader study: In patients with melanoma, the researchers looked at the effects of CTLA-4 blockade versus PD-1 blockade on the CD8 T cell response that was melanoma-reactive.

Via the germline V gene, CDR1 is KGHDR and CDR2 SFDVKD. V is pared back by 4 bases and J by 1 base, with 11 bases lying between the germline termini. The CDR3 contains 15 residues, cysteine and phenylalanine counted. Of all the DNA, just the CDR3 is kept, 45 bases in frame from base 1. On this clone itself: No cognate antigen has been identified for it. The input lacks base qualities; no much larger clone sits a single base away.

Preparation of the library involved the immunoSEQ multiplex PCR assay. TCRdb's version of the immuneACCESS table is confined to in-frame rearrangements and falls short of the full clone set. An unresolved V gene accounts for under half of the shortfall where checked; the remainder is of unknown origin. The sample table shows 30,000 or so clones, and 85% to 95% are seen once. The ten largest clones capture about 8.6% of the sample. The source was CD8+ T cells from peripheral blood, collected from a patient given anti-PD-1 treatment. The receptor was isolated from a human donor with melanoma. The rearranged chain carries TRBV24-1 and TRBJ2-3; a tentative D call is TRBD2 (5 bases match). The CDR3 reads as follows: CATSEGLGGTDTQYF. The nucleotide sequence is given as TGTGCCACCAGTGAGGGCCTCGGGGGCACAGATACGCAGTATTTT.